Listed below are T cell receptor beta chains from one sample, sequenced in a study of cytomegalovirus exposure and HLA in healthy donors. This table comes from immunoSEQ multiplex PCR, and its TCRdb copy is limited to in-frame clones, with some not included. The sample carries around 110,000 clones, 71% recorded once. The sample consisted of PBMCs. The receptors were gathered from a female donor in good health and CMV-seronegative. Each CDR3 is given with its conserved first and last residue.

j_gene	v_gene	CDR3aa
TRBJ2-7	TRBV30	CAWSVRSGSYEQYF
TRBJ1-1	TRBV5-5	CASSFRDTEAFF
TRBJ2-3	TRBV27	CASGTSAIDTQYF
TRBJ2-1	TRBV5-4	CASSLPGGSNNEQFF
TRBJ1-2	TRBV9	CASSVQGVPYYGYTF
TRBJ1-5	TRBV11-2	CASSLRIGDNQPQHF
TRBJ2-5	TRBV27	CASSSGLAEGETQYF
TRBJ2-1	TRBV4-2	CASRGGGNRNEQFF
TRBJ2-7	TRBV14	CASSARQGGYYEQYF
TRBJ2-7	TRBV5-1	CASSLVPRTHEQYF
TRBJ1-2	TRBV5-4	CASSLEGRDYGYTF
TRBJ2-2	TRBV6-1	CASSRQGITGELFF
TRBJ2-7	TRBV12-5	CASGPTGYEQYF
TRBJ1-2	TRBV6-1	CASKETEYGYTF
TRBJ2-1	TRBV19	CASSIAGTSGSSYNEQFF
TRBJ2-5	TRBV11-3	CASSLGGGVGQETQYF
TRBJ1-2	TRBV5-5	CASSFTGSGGLGGYTF
TRBJ2-5	TRBV19	CASSMSRRQETQYF
TRBJ2-7	TRBV27	CASSSGRGRLQYF
TRBJ2-7	TRBV5-1	CASSWGQSYEQYF
TRBJ1-5	TRBV27	CASSFRGPQPQHF
TRBJ1-1	TRBV6-5	CASSYAPGQGEAFF